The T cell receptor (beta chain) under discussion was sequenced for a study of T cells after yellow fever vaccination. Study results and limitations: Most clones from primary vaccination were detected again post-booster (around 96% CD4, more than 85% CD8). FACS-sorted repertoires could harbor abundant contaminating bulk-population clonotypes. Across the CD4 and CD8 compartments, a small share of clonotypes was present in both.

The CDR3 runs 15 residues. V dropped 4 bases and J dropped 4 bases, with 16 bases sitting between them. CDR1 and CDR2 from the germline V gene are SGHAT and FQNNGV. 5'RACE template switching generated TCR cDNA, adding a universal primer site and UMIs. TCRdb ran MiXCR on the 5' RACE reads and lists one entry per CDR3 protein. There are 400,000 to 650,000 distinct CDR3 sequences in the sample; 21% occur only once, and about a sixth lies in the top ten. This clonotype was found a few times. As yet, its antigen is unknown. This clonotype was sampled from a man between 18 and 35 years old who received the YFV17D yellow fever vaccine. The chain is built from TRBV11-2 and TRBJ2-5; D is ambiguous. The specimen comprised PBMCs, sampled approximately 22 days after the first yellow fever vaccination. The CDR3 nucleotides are TGTGCCAGCAGCTCCCTGGTAGGGTTGAGAGAGACCCAGTACTTC. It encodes CASSSLVGLRETQYF.